The 20 T cell receptor beta chains below all came from one sample that was sequenced in a study of blood T cell repertoires in COVID-19. Clones were read by immunoSEQ multiplex PCR, and TCRdb kept only the in-frame ones, dropping some. This table has 300,000 or so clones, around nine tenths appearing once. Sequences were obtained from peripheral blood. These receptors were taken from a man aged 50-59 years with active or convalescent COVID-19.

The chain is built from TRBV19 and TRBJ1-2, with D perhaps TRBD1 (6 bases). This CDR3 region has 14 residues. With 6 bases removed from V and 0 bases from J, the gap between germline ends came to 11 bases. The V gene's germline CDR1 is LNHDA and CDR2 SQIVND (reference sequence). The CDR3 spells CASRRTGTNYGYTF. The CDR3 DNA reads TGTGCCAGTAGAAGAACAGGGACTAACTATGGCTACACCTTC.

J is TRBJ2-7 and V is TRBV2, with D perhaps TRBD2 (6 bases). CDR3 length: 11 amino acids. Germline assignment: CDR1 SNHLY and CDR2 FYNNEI. Trimming shortened V by 9 bases and J by 6 bases, and 12 bases separated the two germline ends. Written as DNA, the CDR3 is TGTGCCAGTGGGCGGGGTGGCGAGCAGTACTTC. Encoded protein: CASGRGGEQYF.

The chain is built from TRBV2 and TRBJ2-7; D remains ambiguous. Trimming pared 6 bases from V and 0 bases from J, leaving 12 bases between. Germline CDR1 reads SNHLY; CDR2 reads FYNNEI. The CDR3 has 14 residues. The CDR3 nucleotides are TGTGCCAGCAGGGAAACAGACGCCTCCTACGAGCAGTACTTC. This sequence encodes CASRETDASYEQYF.

In its sample, this clone was seen once. The chain uses TRBV18 and TRBJ1-1; TRBD1 is a possible D gene (6 bases). Trimming shortened V by 3 bases and J by 1 base, and 9 bases separated the two germline ends. This CDR3 spans 14 amino acids. The germline CDR1 and CDR2 sequences are KGHSH and LQKENI. CDR3 nucleotides: TGTGCCAGCTCACCCCAACAGGGGAACACTGAAGCTTTCTTT. Its protein product is CASSPQQGNTEAFF.

The chain is built from TRBV4-2 and TRBJ1-1; no reliable D call. Germline CDR1 and CDR2: LGHNA and YNFKEQ. The CDR3 is made up of 16 amino acids. V lost 4 bases to trimming and J lost 1 base, with 16 bases between them. This chain's CDR3 is CASSPVLGSGNTEAFF. DNA for the CDR3: TGTGCCAGCAGCCCCGTATTAGGGAGCGGGAACACTGAAGCTTTCTTT.

The rearrangement uses TRBV30 and TRBJ2-1, with 8 bases identical to TRBD2. Trimming took 2 bases from V and 8 from J; bases not matched to a gene: 8. The CDR3 is made up of 14 amino acids. The germline gives CDR1 GTSNPN, CDR2 SVGIG (reference sequence). The CDR3 region has the DNA TGTGCCTGGAGTAGGGGACTAGTACTCGATGAGCAGTTCTTC. Its protein product is CAWSRGLVLDEQFF.

The V gene is TRBV5-4, the J gene TRBJ1-3; no definite D call. Trimming cost V 0 bases and J 2 bases, with 6 bases left between them. Germline CDR1 is SGHNT and CDR2 is YYREEE (reference sequence). This CDR3 has 14 residues. The CDR3 nucleotides read TGTGCCAGCAGCTTGGGCGGGGCTGGAAACACCATATATTTT. Residues: CASSLGGAGNTIYF.

The chain is built from TRBV28 and TRBJ1-2, with D tentatively TRBD1 (6 bases). Germline CDR1 is MDHEN and CDR2 is SYDVKM. Trimming took 1 base from V and 6 from J, leaving 6 bases between them. CDR3 length: 12 residues. The CDR3 sequence is CASSLSGDGYTF. As DNA, the CDR3 is TGTGCCAGCAGTTTATCAGGGGATGGCTACACCTTC.

This chain's CDR3 is CASSQDGGPVETQYF. Written as DNA, the CDR3 is TGTGCCAGCAGCCAGGACGGGGGGCCCGTAGAGACCCAGTACTTC. The chain combines TRBV4-2 with TRBJ2-5; tentatively, D is TRBD2 (7 bases). The V gene lost 3 bases and the J gene lost 4 bases, with 15 bases spanning the gap. CDR1 and CDR2 from the germline V gene are LGHNA and YNFKEQ. The CDR3 runs to 15 residues.

This rearrangement joins TRBV27 to TRBJ1-2, with 10 bases matching TRBD1. The ends lost 5 bases at V and 4 bases at J; junction bases unmatched: 7. The CDR3 runs 15 residues. Germline-derived CDR1 and CDR2 are MNHEY and SMNVEV (reference sequence). For the CDR3, the DNA is TGTGCCAGCAGTCTAGGACAGGGGGTAATCTATGGCTACACCTTC. This translates into CASSLGQGVIYGYTF.

The rearrangement joins TRBV6-5 to TRBJ1-2, with a weak D call TRBD1 (5 bases). The germline gives CDR1 MNHEY, CDR2 SVGAGI. This CDR3 has 14 residues. V lost 5 bases and J lost 13, with 23 bases in between. The CDR3 sequence: CASSPDLISTEPTF. The CDR3 DNA follows: TGTGCCAGCAGTCCCGACCTAATTTCGACAGAGCCCACCTTC.

The rearrangement joins TRBV7-2 to TRBJ2-1; weak D call: TRBD2 (5 bases). CDR3 length equals 15 residues. Trimming removed 3 bases from V and 0 bases from J, with 9 bases in between. Germline CDR1 and CDR2: SGHTA and FQGNSA. CDR3 DNA: TGTGCCAGCAGCTTGAACGGGATCTCCTACAATGAGCAGTTCTTC. Protein sequence: CASSLNGISYNEQFF.

This sequence joins TRBV19 and TRBJ2-3; TRBD2 might be the D (5 bases). Germline values: CDR1 LNHDA, CDR2 SQIVND (reference sequence). The CDR3 is 17 residues long. Trimming cost V 3 bases and J 1 base, with 17 bases left between them. Here the CDR3 reads CASSILPRAGRTDTQYF. The CDR3 DNA reads TGTGCCAGTAGTATCCTCCCAAGGGCGGGCCGCACAGATACGCAGTATTTT.

This chain links TRBV2 with TRBJ1-2; 9 bases agree with TRBD1. After removal of 3 bases from V and 4 bases from J, the junction contained 3 bases not matched to a gene. Germline loops: CDR1 SNHLY, CDR2 FYNNEI. The CDR3 is 14 residues long. The CDR3 coding sequence is TGTGCCAGCAGTGACCGGGACAGGGCCTATGGCTACACCTTC. Translating it yields CASSDRDRAYGYTF.

The chain recombines TRBV19 with TRBJ1-2, with 9 bases that match TRBD1. Germline loops: CDR1 LNHDA, CDR2 SQIVND (reference sequence). J gave up 8 bases and V 2 bases, and 3 bases lay outside the gene matches. The CDR3 runs to 13 residues. The CDR3 DNA reads as TGTGCCAGTAGTATACGGGACAGGGCAGGCTACACCTTC. Amino acids: CASSIRDRAGYTF.

This chain links TRBV2 with TRBJ1-5, with a possible D match to TRBD1 (5 bases). With 3 bases removed from V and 4 bases from J, the gap between germline ends came to 22 bases. Germline V gene lookup returns CDR1 SNHLY and CDR2 FYNNEI. The length of the CDR3 is 18 residues. CDR3 DNA: TGTGCCAGCAGTGAGGGCCGGGACTGGGCAGGGTTAAATCAGCCCCAGCATTTT. It codes for CASSEGRDWAGLNQPQHF.

The CDR3: CAISEGQGADGYTF. The CDR3 DNA follows: TGTGCCATCAGTGAGGGACAGGGGGCGGATGGCTACACCTTC. This chain connects TRBV10-3 to TRBJ1-2; TRBD1 matches at 11 bases. CDR1 is ENHRY, CDR2 SYGVKD, per germline. The CDR3 length is 14 residues. Losses at the gene ends were 2 bases for V and 6 bases for J; bases not matched to a gene: 2.

The chain uses TRBV27 and TRBJ1-1, with no clear D. The CDR3 consists of 13 residues. The germline V gene encodes CDR1 MNHEY and CDR2 SMNVEV (reference sequence). The V end lost 3 bases, the J end lost 3 bases, and 8 bases lay between the germline ends. CDR3 protein: CASSFEVDTEAFF. DNA for the CDR3: TGTGCCAGCAGTTTCGAGGTGGACACTGAAGCTTTCTTT.

V usage is TRBV19 and J usage is TRBJ2-5; possible D gene TRBD2, 6 bases. V was pared by 6 bases and J by 1 base, with 12 bases between. CDR1 LNHDA and CDR2 SQIVND come from the germline V gene (reference sequence). CDR3 length: 14 residues. CDR3 region: CASRSGDFQETQYF. The CDR3 DNA is TGTGCCAGTAGGTCGGGAGACTTCCAAGAGACCCAGTACTTC.

The chain couples TRBV5-1 to TRBJ1-2; D not resolved. Trimming took 3 bases from V and 7 from J, leaving 22 bases between them. Germline V lookup: CDR1 SGHRS, CDR2 YFSETQ. The CDR3 covers 16 residues. CDR3 protein: CASSSAVPLSYGGYTF. The CDR3 DNA is TGCGCCAGCAGCTCCGCGGTACCATTAAGTTATGGTGGCTACACCTTC.